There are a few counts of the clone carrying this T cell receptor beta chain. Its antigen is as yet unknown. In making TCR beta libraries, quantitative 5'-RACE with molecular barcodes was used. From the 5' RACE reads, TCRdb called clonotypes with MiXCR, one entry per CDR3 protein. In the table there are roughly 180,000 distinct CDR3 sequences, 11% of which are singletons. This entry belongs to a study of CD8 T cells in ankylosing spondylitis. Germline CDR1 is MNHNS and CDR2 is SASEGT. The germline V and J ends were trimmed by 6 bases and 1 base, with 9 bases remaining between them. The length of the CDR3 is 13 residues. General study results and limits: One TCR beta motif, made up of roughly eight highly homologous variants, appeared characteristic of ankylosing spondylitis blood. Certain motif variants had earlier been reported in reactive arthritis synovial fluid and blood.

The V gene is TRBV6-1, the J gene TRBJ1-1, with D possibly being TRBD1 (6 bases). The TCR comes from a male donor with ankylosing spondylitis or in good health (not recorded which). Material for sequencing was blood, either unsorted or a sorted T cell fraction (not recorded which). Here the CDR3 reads CASRDSGNTEAFF. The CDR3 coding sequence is TGTGCCAGCAGGGACAGTGGGAACACTGAAGCTTTCTTT.